The TCR beta chain described here comes from a study of blood T cell repertoires in COVID-19 (dated by TCRdb to 2020 to 2021). At the level of the whole study: Samples from collaborators originated in the United States, Italy and Spain and spanned both the acute and convalescent phases of COVID-19. Samples came from the ongoing ImmuneRACE study (first 160 participants) plus 1,254 subjects from 6 global collaborators. Where HLA class I and class II types were available, the types were taken from metadata supplied by the sample provider, not from assay-based typing. The prospective study material was composed of cDNA or gDNA derived from T cells, B-cell-depleted T cells, or PBMCs. The sample metadata nearly always contained a de-identified subject ID, COVID-19 status, age in years and sex. The repertoires were released in a freely available public database meant as a resource for research on the immune response to SARS-CoV-2. Subjects who had been exposed to COVID-19, were actively infected with it, or had recovered from it provided the deeply sampled blood TCRbeta repertoires that made up the dataset. The full study reports these points: How much clinical and demographic metadata was included differed by source and by participant, and the metadata was provided uncurated.

CDR1 and CDR2 (MNHNY, SVGAGI) derive from the germline V gene (reference sequence). The CDR3 sequence holds 15 residues, the cysteine and phenylalanine included. Kept here is only the CDR3 DNA, which spans 45 bases and is read in frame from base 1. The junction shows trimming of 7 bases on V and 0 bases on J, and the gene matches do not reach 5 bases of it. Each collaborating institution followed its own protocols to collect whole blood in K2EDTA tubes. For TCRbeta analysis, collaborator samples were shipped as frozen whole blood, as isolated PBMCs, or as DNA extracted from either sample type. Turning to this clone: Its target antigen remains unknown. No qualities accompany the bases; no much larger clone lies one base away.

TCRbeta CDR3 regions were amplified from genomic DNA by means of the immunoSEQ Assay, a bias-controlled multiplex PCR. Concerning the study's data processing: The number of nucleated cells in each sample was estimated from the amplification of reference gene primers within the assay. To quantify the absolute abundance of each unique TCRbeta CDR3 rearrangement, sequence reads were collapsed and filtered. For each sample, productive Simpson clonality was calculated as the square root of Simpson's diversity index over productive rearrangements. TCRdb stores this immuneACCESS table with in-frame sequences only. Part of the clones is absent; in the studies checked, under half of the shortfall reflects unresolved V genes, and no reason is known for the rest. The DNA gave D and trimming, while V, J and clone size come from that table. This sample comprises 150,000 or so clones, 84% of them detected only once. The ten largest account for around an eighth of the sample.

The chain links TRBV6-6 with TRBJ1-3; TRBD1 aligns with 8 central bases. Sequences were obtained from peripheral blood. This TCR was sampled from a young man with active or convalescent COVID-19. The CDR3 protein: CASKTGAISGNTIYF. The sequenced DNA: TGTGCCAGCAAGACAGGGGCCATCTCTGGAAACACCATATATTTT.